This TCR beta chain originates from a study of cytomegalovirus exposure and HLA in healthy donors. General study findings and limits: Later findings reportedly placed an Asian-associated ancestry cluster below the roughly 700-donor mean for N-insertions. V- and J-gene trimming in TCR beta was tied to a missense DCLRE1C variant by an analysis performed later. Links to common viral pathogens appeared, in a later analysis, for several of the most significant clusters. Overall, approximately 180 TCR beta chains were annotated as cytomegalovirus-associated.

Comment on this clone: Its target is unknown.

V shed 5 bases and J 3 bases; nucleotides not matched to a gene: 10. The CDR3 has 15 residues. CDR1 and CDR2 from the germline V gene are SGHTA and FQGNSA. Primers included in the PCR were 60 Vbeta and 13 Jbeta primers. The table came from immunoSEQ multiplex PCR; TCRdb's copy has only in-frame clones and leaves some out. The table includes tens of thousands of clones, 63% detected once. Sequencing used PBMCs. The genes are TRBV7-2 and TRBJ2-7; TRBD2 aligns across 7 bases. This TCR came from a man aged 25-45 years in good health and CMV-seropositive. CDR3 in amino acids: CASSGGGAGDYEQYF. DNA for the CDR3: TGTGCCAGCAGCGGAGGTGGGGCGGGGGACTACGAGCAGTACTTC.